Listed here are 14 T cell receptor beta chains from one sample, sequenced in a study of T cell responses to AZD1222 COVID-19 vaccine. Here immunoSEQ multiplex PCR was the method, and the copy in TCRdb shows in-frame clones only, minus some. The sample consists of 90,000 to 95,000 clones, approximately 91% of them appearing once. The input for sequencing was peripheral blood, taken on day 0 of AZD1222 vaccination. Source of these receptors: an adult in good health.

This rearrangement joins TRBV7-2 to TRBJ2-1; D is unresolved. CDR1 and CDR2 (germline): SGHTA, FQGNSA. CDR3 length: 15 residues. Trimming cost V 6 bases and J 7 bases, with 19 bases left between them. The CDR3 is CASSKDPGSRNEQFF. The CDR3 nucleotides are TGTGCCAGCAGTAAGGACCCGGGCAGCAGAAATGAGCAGTTCTTC.

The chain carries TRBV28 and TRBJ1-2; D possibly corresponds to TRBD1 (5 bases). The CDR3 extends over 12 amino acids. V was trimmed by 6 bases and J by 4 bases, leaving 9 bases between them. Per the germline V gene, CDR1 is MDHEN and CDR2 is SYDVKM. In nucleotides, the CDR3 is TGTGCCAGCAGGACCGGGGGCTATGGCTACACCTTC. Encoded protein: CASRTGGYGYTF.

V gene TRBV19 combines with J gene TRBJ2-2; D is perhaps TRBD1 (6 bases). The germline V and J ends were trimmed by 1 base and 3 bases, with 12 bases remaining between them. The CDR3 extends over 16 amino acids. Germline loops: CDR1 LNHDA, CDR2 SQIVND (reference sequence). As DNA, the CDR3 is TGTGCCAGTAGTATAGCATGGGGACACTACACCGGGGAGCTGTTTTTT. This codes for CASSIAWGHYTGELFF.

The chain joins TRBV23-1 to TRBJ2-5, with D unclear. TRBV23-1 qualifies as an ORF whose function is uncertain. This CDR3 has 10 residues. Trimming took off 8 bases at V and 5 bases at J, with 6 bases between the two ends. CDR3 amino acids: CASGWETQYF. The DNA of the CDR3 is TGCGCCAGCGGCTGGGAGACCCAGTACTTC.

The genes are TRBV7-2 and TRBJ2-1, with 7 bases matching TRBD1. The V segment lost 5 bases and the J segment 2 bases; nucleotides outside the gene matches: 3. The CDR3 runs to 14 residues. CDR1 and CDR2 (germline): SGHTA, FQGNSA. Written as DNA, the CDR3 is TGTGCCAGCAGCCCGGGACAGCCCTACAATGAGCAGTTCTTC. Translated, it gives CASSPGQPYNEQFF.

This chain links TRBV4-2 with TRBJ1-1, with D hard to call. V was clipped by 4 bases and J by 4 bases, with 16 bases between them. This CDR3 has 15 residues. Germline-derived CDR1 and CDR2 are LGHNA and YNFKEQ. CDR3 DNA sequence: TGTGCCAGCAGCCCCACCCCCGGGTGGGGCACTGAAGCTTTCTTT. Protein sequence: CASSPTPGWGTEAFF.

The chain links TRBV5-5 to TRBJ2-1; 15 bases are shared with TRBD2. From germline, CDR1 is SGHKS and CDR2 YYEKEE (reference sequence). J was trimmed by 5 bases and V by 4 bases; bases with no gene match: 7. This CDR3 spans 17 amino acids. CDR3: CASSRTSGGAFNNEQFF. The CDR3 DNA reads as TGTGCCAGCAGCCGGACTAGCGGGGGGGCCTTTAACAATGAGCAGTTCTTC. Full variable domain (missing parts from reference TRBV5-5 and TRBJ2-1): DAGVTQSPTHLIKTRGQQVTLRCSPISGHKSVSWYQQVLGQGPQFIFQYYEKEERGRGNFPDRFSARQFPNYSSELNVNALLLGDSALYLCASSRTSGGAFNNEQFFGPGTRLTVL.

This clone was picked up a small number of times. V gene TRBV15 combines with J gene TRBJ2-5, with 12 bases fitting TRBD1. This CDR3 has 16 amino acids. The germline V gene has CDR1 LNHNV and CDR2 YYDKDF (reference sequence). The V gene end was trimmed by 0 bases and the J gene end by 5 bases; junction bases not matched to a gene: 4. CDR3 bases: TGTGCCACCAGCAGAGATCCCGGGACAGGGGGCGAGACCCAGTACTTC. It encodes CATSRDPGTGGETQYF.

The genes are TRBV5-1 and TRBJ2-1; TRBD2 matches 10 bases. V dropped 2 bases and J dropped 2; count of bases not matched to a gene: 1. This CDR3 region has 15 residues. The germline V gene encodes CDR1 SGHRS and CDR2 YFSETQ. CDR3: CASSFTSGTYNEQFF. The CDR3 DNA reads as TGCGCCAGCAGCTTTACTAGCGGGACCTACAATGAGCAGTTCTTC.

For the CDR3, the DNA is TGTGCCAGCAGGCCTGCGTACAGGGGCGATGAAAAACTGTTTTTT. It translates to CASRPAYRGDEKLFF. The V and J genes are TRBV7-9 and TRBJ1-4, with TRBD1 matching 7 bases. The CDR3 is made up of 15 amino acids. V gave up 6 bases and J gave up 6 bases; unmatched junction bases: 10. CDR1 and CDR2 (germline): SEHNR, FQNEAQ (reference sequence).

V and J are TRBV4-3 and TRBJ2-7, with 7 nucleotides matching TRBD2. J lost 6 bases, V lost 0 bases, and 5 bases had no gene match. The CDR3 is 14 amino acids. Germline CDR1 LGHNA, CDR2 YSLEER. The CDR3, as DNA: TGCGCCAGCAGCCAAGAGGGACTAAAGGGCGAGCAGTACTTC. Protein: CASSQEGLKGEQYF.

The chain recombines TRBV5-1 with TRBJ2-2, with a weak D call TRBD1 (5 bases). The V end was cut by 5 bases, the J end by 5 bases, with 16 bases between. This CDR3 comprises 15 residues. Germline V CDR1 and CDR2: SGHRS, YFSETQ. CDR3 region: CASSGQGSHTGELFF. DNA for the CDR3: TGCGCCAGCAGTGGGCAGGGAAGTCATACCGGGGAGCTGTTTTTT.

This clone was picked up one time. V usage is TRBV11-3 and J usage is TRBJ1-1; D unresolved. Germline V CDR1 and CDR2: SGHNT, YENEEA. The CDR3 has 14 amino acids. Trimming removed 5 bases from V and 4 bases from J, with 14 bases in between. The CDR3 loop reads CASSVEGSGTEAFF. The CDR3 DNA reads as TGTGCCAGCAGCGTCGAGGGCAGTGGCACTGAAGCTTTCTTT.

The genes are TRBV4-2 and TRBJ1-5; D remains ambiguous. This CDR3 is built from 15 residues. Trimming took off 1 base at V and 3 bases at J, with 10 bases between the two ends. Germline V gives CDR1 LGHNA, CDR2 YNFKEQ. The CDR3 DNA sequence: TGTGCCAGCAGCCAAGTAAGCGAGAACAATCAGCCCCAGCATTTT. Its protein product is CASSQVSENNQPQHF.